This TCR beta chain stems from a study of OX40 agonist ivuxolimab in advanced cancers. Regarding the complete study: Ivuxolimab, which targeted the costimulatory receptor OX40 (CD134), was an agonistic, fully human IgG2 monoclonal antibody. In the dose-escalation cohort, 70% to 85% of patients were male, and the mean age was roughly 60 years, with a range of 23 to 79. The purpose of peripheral TCRbeta sequencing was to test whether ivuxolimab changed TCR sequence diversity and led to clonal T-cell expansion. Intravenous ivuxolimab was administered to patients every 2 weeks at six dose levels: 0.01, 0.1, 0.3, 1.5, 3 and 10 mg/kg. Partial responses occurred in three dose-escalation patients, of whom one had hepatocellular carcinoma and two had cutaneous melanoma. Prior anti-PD-1, anti-PD-L1 or anti-CTLA-4 therapy was permitted, and 30% to 45% of dose-escalation patients had received checkpoint inhibitors. Among the roughly 50 dose-escalation patients, around 19 had hepatocellular carcinoma, approximately 15 melanoma, 9 renal cell carcinoma and 9 head and neck cancer. The monotherapy dose-escalation portion (N of about 50 patients) of the phase I ivuxolimab trial is reported in the paper. On the study overall, not on this receptor specifically: At doses from 0.1 to 3.0 mg/kg, clonal expansion was seen in both CD4+ and CD8+ blood T cells between baseline and week 6. In the 0.1-3.0 mg/kg groups, partial responders had among the lowest normalized peripheral clonal expansion, particularly in CD8+ T cells. Which antigens the clonally expanded peripheral T cells were specific for was not determined. Low levels of normalized T-cell clonal expansion were also seen in some patients who did not respond. On average, CD8+ T cells showed more expanded clones than CD4+ T cells after ivuxolimab.

By how much of the sample it makes up, this clone is medium-sized (0.01 to 0.1%). The target of this receptor is not known. No base quality values were provided; no much bigger clone lies one nucleotide off. The trial excluded patients who had a history of autoimmune disease or who were on systemic immunosuppression. In every dose cohort, peripheral blood was drawn for TCR sequencing at baseline, cycle 4 day 1, and cycle 7 day 1. The samples were drawn from a first-in-human, open-label, multicenter phase I dose-escalation trial of ivuxolimab. The trial enrolled adults with locally advanced or metastatic head and neck squamous cell, hepatocellular, melanoma or renal cell carcinoma. Before TCR sequencing, CD4+ T cells and CD8+ T cells from peripheral blood were sorted into separate populations. Genomic DNA was isolated from the sorted cells so that the TCRbeta CDR3 region could be sequenced. The immunoSEQ Assay was used for sequencing of TCRbeta CDR3 regions. TCRdb provides this immuneACCESS table in a form limited to in-frame rearrangements. Some clones are lacking; in checked studies, under half of them reflect an unresolved V gene, and why the rest are absent is not known. Present in this sample are around 40,000 clones, 80% to 90% of which were seen just once. The leading ten clones occupy 3% to 4% of the sample.

The receptor comes from an adult with an advanced solid tumor such as melanoma, head and neck, liver or kidney cancer. This sample comprised CD4+ or CD8+ T cells sorted from blood, obtained in a trial of the OX40 agonist ivuxolimab.

The DNA is TGCGCCAGCAGTTCGACAGGGGTGAACACTGAAGCTTTCTTT. Its coded protein is CASSSTGVNTEAFF. Recombination connected TRBV10-2 to TRBJ1-1, with 8 bases aligning to TRBD1. Measured from the cysteine to the phenylalanine, the CDR3 is 14 residues long. The only DNA kept is the CDR3, 42 bases in frame from the first base. As encoded in the germline V gene, CDR1 is WSHSY while CDR2 is SAAADI. V and J are trimmed by 5 bases and 0 bases, and the gene matches miss 2 bases of the junction.